Each of the 17 T cell receptor beta chains below was sequenced from the same sample in a study of blood T cells in healthy people across ages. Then a second PCR, running about 6 to 12 cycles, was carried out with a sample-barcoded 5' primer and a J-beta primer mix. TCRdb re-analysed the 5' RACE reads in MiXCR, keeping a single row per CDR3 protein. Of some 710,000 distinct CDR3 sequences in the sample, around 50% are singletons; the top ten hold less than 20%. Material: blood. These receptors all come from an elderly man in good health.

The chain joins TRBV29-1 to TRBJ2-4; the D is unclear. Per germline, CDR1 SQVTM and CDR2 ANQGSEA. The length of the CDR3 is 12 residues. Trimming cost V 0 bases and J 9 bases, with 9 bases left between them. Here the CDR3 DNA reads TGCAGCGTTGAAGATCGGGCCGGCATTCAGTACTTC. As protein: CSVEDRAGIQYF. Looking up the rest from reference TRBV29-1 and TRBJ2-4 gives the full variable domain: SAVISQKPSRDICQRGTSLTIQCQVDSQVTMMFWYRQQPGQSLTLIATANQGSEATYESGFVIDKFPISRPNLTFSTLTVSNMSPEDSSIYLCSVEDRAGIQYFGAGTRLSVL.

On this clonotype itself: A much larger clone lies one base from this, so it may be a read error. CDR3 amino acids: CACSLQNNEQFF. In DNA form, the CDR3 reads TGTGCCTGCAGTTTACAGAACAATGAGCAGTTCTTC. The chain links TRBV28 to TRBJ2-1; no definite D call. The CDR3 length is 12 residues. In germline, CDR1 is MDHEN, CDR2 SYDVKM.

This chain uses TRBV10-2 with TRBJ2-7; no firm D call. Per germline, CDR1 WSHSY and CDR2 SAAADI. The CDR3 spans 14 residues. V lost 6 bases and J 2 bases, leaving 14 bases between the germline ends. CDR3 loop: CASRPRVPPYEQYF. CDR3 bases: TGCGCCAGCAGGCCCCGGGTTCCGCCCTACGAGCAGTACTTC.

This clonotype has only a few counts. The chain links TRBV7-2 to TRBJ2-7, with a tentative D call TRBD2 (6 bases). Trimming took 6 bases from V and 7 from J, leaving 22 bases between them. The germline V gene has CDR1 SGHTA and CDR2 FQGNSA. This CDR3 has 15 amino acids. CDR3 sequence: CASSIRGGALNEQYF. Written as DNA, the CDR3 is TGTGCCAGCAGTATTAGAGGCGGGGCACTAAATGAGCAGTACTTC.

The chain links TRBV14 to TRBJ1-4, with 7 bases matching TRBD1. The V segment lost 1 base and the J segment 8 bases; nucleotides outside the gene matches: 7. The CDR3 has 15 amino acids. From germline, CDR1 is SGHDN and CDR2 FVKESK. CDR3 region: CASSQVRQGSEKLFF. The CDR3, as DNA: TGTGCCAGCAGCCAAGTAAGACAGGGAAGCGAAAAACTGTTTTTT.

In the case of this clonotype: One junction end disagrees with the germline gene, perhaps due to a read error. The chain employs TRBV4-1 and TRBJ2-1; 8 bases line up with TRBD2. The CDR3 totals 18 residues. Germline lookup yields CDR1 MGHRA and CDR2 YSYEKL. The CDR3 nucleotides read TGCACCAGCAGCCAAGGAGGGAAGCGGGAGAGCTCCTACAATGAGCAGTTCTTC. Translating it yields CTSSQGGKRESSYNEQFF.

The chain couples TRBV7-2 to TRBJ2-5, with D unresolved. The V and J ends lost 1 base and 5 bases respectively, with 11 bases between them. Germline V gene sequence: CDR1 SGHTA, CDR2 FQGNSA. This CDR3 is 14 amino acids long. The CDR3 nucleotides are TGTGCCAGCAGCTTAGGGGCTCTGGCGGAGACCCAGTACTTC. This sequence encodes CASSLGALAETQYF.

Concerning this clonotype: One junction end disagrees with the germline gene, perhaps due to a read error. J is TRBJ2-4 and V is TRBV7-3, with D perhaps TRBD2 (6 bases). The J call may be wrong; the DNA end is better matched by TRBJ2-7. CDR3 length equals 13 residues. The V gene's germline CDR1 is SGHTA and CDR2 FQGTGA. CDR3 residues: CAGSLSGGGEQYF. The CDR3 DNA reads TGTGCCGGCAGCTTAAGTGGGGGAGGCGAGCAGTACTTC.

This chain uses TRBV10-3 with TRBJ2-1; 9 nucleotides align to TRBD2. Per germline, CDR1 ENHRY and CDR2 SYGVKD. The CDR3 is 16 amino acids. V shed 2 bases, J shed 5 bases, and the junction held 7 bases outside the gene matches. CDR3: CAISEEGGRAHNEQFF. The CDR3 bases are TGTGCCATCAGTGAGGAAGGCGGGAGGGCCCACAATGAGCAGTTCTTC.

Points on this clonotype: Given a much more abundant clone one base away, this may be a read error. This rearrangement joins TRBV4-1 to TRBJ2-1, with 7 nucleotides matching TRBD2. Germline loops: CDR1 MGHRA, CDR2 YSYEKL. CDR3 length equals 15 residues. CDR3 sequence (DNA): TGCGCCAGCAGGGGAGTGGCGGGAGTCATCAATGGGCAGTTCTTC. Its translation: CASRGVAGVINGQFF.

The chain combines TRBV6-6 with TRBJ2-3; the D gene is possibly TRBD1 (5 bases). The CDR3 is made up of 14 amino acids. The germline V gene encodes CDR1 MNHNY and CDR2 SVGAGI (reference sequence). The ends were cut back, 6 bases at V and 1 base at J, with 11 bases in the middle. CDR3 bases: TGTGCCAGCAGGGCCAGACAGCGCACAGATACGCAGTATTTT. This encodes CASRARQRTDTQYF.

The chain joins TRBV6-5 to TRBJ2-3, with 7 bases aligning to TRBD1. In germline, CDR1 is MNHEY, CDR2 SVGAGI. The CDR3 sequence is 16 residues long. With V trimmed by 6 bases and J by 1 base, 10 bases remained unmatched. The CDR3: CASSPNRGEGTDTQYF. CDR3 nucleotides: TGTGCCAGCAGCCCCAACAGGGGCGAGGGCACAGATACGCAGTATTTT.

This clonotype was seen more than once but under ten times. The CDR3 DNA reads as TGTGCCAGCAGCTACGAGGGCAGCCTGCACAATGAGCAGTTCTTC. Translated: CASSYEGSLHNEQFF. The rearrangement links TRBV7-3 to TRBJ2-1; D might be TRBD2 (5 bases). Germline assignment: CDR1 SGHTA and CDR2 FQGTGA. The CDR3 consists of 15 residues. Trimming pared 4 bases from V and 5 bases from J, leaving 15 bases between.

J is TRBJ2-6 and V is TRBV10-2, with no clear D. This CDR3 comprises 12 residues. Germline-derived CDR1 and CDR2 are WSHSY and SAAADI. Trimming took off 7 bases at V and 14 bases at J, with 15 bases between the two ends. CDR3 nucleotides: TGCGCCAGCAAAGGTGACGCACCCATCCTGACTTTC. Its translation: CASKGDAPILTF.

The chain has TRBV6-6 and TRBJ1-2; the match to TRBD1 covers 8 bases. Trimming cost V 6 bases and J 3 bases; bases outside gene matches: 3. Germline V gives CDR1 MNHNY, CDR2 SVGAGI (reference sequence). There are 13 residues in the CDR3. The CDR3 region is CASRPDRDYGYTF. CDR3 DNA sequence: TGTGCCAGCAGACCGGACAGGGACTATGGCTACACCTTC.

This chain links TRBV9 with TRBJ2-1, with 9 bases lining up with TRBD2. CDR3 length equals 15 residues. Germline CDR1 SGDLS, CDR2 YYNGEE. V lost 0 bases, J lost 9 bases, and 7 bases stayed unmatched. CDR3 sequence: CASSVGREGLSEQFF. DNA for the CDR3: TGTGCCAGCAGCGTAGGGCGGGAGGGCCTTAGTGAGCAGTTCTTC.

The chain couples TRBV20-1 to TRBJ2-3, with TRBD2 matching 13 bases. This CDR3 region has 20 residues. The J segment lost 2 bases and the V segment lost 6 bases, leaving 20 bases of the junction unmatched. Germline V gene sequence: CDR1 DFQATT, CDR2 SNEGSKA (reference sequence). This chain's CDR3 is CSAQTRLAGGLTLFTDTQYF. The CDR3 DNA reads as TGCAGTGCGCAAACTAGACTAGCGGGGGGACTAACACTATTCACAGATACGCAGTATTTT.